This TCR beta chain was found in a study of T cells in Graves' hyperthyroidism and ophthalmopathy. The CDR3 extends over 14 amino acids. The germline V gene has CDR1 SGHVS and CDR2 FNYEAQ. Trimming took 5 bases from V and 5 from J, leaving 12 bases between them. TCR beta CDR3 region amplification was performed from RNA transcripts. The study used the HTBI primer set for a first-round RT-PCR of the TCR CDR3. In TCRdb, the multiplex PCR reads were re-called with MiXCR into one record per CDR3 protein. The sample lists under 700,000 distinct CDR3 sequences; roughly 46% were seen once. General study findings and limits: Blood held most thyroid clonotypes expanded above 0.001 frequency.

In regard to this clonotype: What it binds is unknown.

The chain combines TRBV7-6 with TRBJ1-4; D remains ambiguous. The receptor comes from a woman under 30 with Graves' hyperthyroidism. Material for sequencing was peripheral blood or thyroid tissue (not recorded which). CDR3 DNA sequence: TGTGCCAGCAGCCAAGAGGTGGCGAATGAAAAACTGTTTTTT. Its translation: CASSQEVANEKLFF.